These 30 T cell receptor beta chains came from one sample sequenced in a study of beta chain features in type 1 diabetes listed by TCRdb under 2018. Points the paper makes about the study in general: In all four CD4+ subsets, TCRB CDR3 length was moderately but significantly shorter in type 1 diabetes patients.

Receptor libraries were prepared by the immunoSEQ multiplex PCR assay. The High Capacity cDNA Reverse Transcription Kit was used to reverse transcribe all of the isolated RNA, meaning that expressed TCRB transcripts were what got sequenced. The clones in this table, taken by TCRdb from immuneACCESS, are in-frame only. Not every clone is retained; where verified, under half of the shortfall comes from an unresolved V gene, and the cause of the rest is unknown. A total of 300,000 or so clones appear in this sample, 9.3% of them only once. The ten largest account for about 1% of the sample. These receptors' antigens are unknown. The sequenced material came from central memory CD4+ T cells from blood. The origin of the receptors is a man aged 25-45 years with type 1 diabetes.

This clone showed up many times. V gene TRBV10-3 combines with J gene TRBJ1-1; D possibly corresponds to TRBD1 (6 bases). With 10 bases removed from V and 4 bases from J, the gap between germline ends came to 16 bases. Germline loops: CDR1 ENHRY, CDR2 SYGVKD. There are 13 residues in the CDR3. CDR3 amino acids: CATHRDGGTEAFF. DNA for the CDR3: TGTGCCACCCACAGGGATGGGGGCACTGAAGCTTTCTTT.

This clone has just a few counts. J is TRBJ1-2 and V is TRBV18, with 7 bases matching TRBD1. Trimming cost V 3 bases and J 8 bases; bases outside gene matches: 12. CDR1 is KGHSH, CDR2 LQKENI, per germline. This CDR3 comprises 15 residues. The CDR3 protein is CASSPSAQGEGGYTF. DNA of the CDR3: TGTGCCAGCTCACCCTCGGCTCAGGGGGAAGGGGGCTACACCTTC.

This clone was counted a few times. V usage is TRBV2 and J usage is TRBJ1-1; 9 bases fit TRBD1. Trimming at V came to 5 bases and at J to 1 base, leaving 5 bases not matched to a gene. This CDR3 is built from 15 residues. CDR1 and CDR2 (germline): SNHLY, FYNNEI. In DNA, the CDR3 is TGTGCCAGCAGTCTGCACAGGGGGCCGAACACTGAAGCTTTCTTT. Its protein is CASSLHRGPNTEAFF.

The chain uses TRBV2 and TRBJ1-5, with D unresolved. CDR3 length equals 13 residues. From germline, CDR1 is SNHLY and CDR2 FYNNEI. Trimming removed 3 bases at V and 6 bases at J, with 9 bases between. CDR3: CASSEEQSQPQHF. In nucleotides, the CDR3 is TGTGCCAGCAGTGAGGAACAATCTCAGCCCCAGCATTTT.

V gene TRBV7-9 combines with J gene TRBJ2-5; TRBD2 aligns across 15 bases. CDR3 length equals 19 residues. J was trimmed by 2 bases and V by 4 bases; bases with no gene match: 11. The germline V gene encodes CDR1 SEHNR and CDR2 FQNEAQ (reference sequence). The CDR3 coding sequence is TGTGCCAGCAGCTCTACCTGGACTAGCGGGGGGGCAGGACAAGAGACCCAGTACTTC. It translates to CASSSTWTSGGAGQETQYF.

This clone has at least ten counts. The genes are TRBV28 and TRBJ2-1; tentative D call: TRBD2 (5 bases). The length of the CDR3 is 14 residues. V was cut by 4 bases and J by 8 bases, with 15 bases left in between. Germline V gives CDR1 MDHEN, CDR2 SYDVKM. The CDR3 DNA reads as TGTGCCAGCAGTTCGGGGTTCTGGTCCGATGAGCAGTTCTTC. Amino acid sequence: CASSSGFWSDEQFF.

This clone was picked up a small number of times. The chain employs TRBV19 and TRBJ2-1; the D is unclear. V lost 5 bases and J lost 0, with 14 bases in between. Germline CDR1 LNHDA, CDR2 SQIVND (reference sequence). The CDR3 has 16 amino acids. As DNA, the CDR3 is TGTGCCAGTAGTCCAACTCGAGAACCCTCCTACAATGAGCAGTTCTTC. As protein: CASSPTREPSYNEQFF.

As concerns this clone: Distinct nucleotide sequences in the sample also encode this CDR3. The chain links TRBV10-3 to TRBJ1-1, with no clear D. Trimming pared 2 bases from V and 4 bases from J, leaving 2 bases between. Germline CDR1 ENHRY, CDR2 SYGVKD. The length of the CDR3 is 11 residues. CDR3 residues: CAISEGTEAFF. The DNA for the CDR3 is TGTGCCATCAGTGAGGGCACTGAAGCTTTCTTT.

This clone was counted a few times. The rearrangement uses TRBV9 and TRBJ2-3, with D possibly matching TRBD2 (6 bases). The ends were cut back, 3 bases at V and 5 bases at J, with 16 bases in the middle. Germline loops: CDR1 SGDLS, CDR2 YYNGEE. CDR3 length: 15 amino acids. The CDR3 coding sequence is TGTGCCAGCAGCGGGCCGGGACTGGGAGGAGATACGCAGTATTTT. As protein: CASSGPGLGGDTQYF. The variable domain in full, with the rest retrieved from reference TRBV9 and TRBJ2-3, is DSGVTQTPKHLITATGQRVTLRCSPRSGDLSVYWYQQSLDQGLQFLIQYYNGEERAKGNILERFSAQQFPDLHSELNLSSLELGDSALYFCASSGPGLGGDTQYFGPGTRLTVL.

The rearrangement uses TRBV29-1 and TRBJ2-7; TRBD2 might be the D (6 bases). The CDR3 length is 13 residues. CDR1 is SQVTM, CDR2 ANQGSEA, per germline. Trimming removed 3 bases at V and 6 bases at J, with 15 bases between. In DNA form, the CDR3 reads TGCAGCGTTGAGCTCGGGGGATCGGGCGAGCAGTACTTC. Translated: CSVELGGSGEQYF.

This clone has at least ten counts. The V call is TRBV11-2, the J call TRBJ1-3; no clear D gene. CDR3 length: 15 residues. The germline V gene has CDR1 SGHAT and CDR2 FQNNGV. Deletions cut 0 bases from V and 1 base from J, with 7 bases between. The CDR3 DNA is TGTGCCAGCAGCTTAGACTGGGTATCTGGAAACACCATATATTTT. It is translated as CASSLDWVSGNTIYF.

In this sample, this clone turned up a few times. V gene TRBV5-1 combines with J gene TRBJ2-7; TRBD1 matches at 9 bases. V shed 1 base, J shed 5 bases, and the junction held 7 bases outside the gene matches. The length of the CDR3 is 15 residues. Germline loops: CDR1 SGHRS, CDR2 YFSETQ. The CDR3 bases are TGCGCCAGCAGCTTGCAGGACAGGGGCCTCGACGAGCAGTACTTC. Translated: CASSLQDRGLDEQYF.

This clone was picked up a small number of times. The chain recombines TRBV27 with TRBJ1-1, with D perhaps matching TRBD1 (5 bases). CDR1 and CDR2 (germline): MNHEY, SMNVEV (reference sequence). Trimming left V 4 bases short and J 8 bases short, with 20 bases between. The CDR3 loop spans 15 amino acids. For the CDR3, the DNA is TGTGCCAGCAGTTGGTCCCCGGGGCCCCAGCGGGAAGCTTTCTTT. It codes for CASSWSPGPQREAFF.

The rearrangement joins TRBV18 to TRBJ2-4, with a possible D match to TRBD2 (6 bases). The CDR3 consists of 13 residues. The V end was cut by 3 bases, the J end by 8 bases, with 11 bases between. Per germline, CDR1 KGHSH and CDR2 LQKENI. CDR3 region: CASSPGGADIQYF. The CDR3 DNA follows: TGTGCCAGCTCACCGGGGGGAGCAGACATTCAGTACTTC. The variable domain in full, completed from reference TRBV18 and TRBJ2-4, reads NAGVMQNPRHLVRRRGQEARLRCSPMKGHSHVYWYRQLPEEGLKFMVYLQKENIIDESGMPKERFSAEFPKEGPSILRIQQVVRGDSAAYFCASSPGGADIQYFGAGTRLSVL.

CDR3 nucleotides: TGTGCCAGCTCTCTCGGCGCGGGATTCCAGCCCCAGCATTTT. It encodes CASSLGAGFQPQHF. V usage is TRBV18 and J usage is TRBJ1-5; D remains unclear. The V gene's germline CDR1 is KGHSH and CDR2 LQKENI. The CDR3 totals 14 residues. Trimming stripped 6 bases from V and 7 bases from J, with 16 bases between.

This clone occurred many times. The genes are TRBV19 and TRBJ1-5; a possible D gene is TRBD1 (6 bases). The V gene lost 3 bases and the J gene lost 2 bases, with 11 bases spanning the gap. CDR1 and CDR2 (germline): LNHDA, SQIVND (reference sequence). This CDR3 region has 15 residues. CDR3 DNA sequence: TGTGCCAGTAGTATTGCCAGGGGAGGCAATCAGCCCCAGCATTTT. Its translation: CASSIARGGNQPQHF.

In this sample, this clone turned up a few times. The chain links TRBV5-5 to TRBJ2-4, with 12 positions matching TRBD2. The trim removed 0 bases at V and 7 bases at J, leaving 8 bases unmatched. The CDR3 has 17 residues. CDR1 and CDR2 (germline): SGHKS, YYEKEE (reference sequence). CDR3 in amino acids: CASSLGLAGATENIQYF. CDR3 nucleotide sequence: TGTGCCAGCAGCTTGGGACTAGCGGGGGCCACGGAGAACATTCAGTACTTC.

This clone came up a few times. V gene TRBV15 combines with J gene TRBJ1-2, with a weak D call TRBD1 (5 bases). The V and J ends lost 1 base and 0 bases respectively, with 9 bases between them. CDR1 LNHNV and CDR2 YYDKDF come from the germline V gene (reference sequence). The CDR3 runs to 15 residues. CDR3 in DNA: TGTGCCACCAGCAGAGGACAGCAGGCTAACTATGGCTACACCTTC. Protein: CATSRGQQANYGYTF.

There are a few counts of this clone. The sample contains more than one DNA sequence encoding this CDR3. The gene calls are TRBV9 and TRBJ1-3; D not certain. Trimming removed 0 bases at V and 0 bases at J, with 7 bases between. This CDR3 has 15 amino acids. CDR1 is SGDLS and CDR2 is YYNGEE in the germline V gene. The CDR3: CASSVDPSSGNTIYF. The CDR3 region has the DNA TGTGCCAGCAGCGTAGACCCAAGCTCTGGAAACACCATATATTTT.

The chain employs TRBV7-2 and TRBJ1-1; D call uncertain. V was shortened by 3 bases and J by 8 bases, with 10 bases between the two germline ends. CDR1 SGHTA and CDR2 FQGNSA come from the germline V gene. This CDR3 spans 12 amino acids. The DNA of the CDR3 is TGTGCCAGCAGCTTCATGGATCGGGAAGCTTTCTTT. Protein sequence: CASSFMDREAFF.

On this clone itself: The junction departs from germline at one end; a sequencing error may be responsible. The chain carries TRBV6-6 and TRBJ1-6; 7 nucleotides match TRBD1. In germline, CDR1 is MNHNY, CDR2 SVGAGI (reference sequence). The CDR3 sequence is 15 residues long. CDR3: CASSPRGVDKSPLHF. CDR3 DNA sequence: TGTGCCAGCAGTCCCAGGGGGGTCGATAAATCACCCCTCCACTTT.

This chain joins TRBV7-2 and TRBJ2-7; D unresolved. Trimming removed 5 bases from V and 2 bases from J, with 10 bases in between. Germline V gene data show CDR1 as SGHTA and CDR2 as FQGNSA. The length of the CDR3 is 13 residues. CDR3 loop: CASSPDPAYEQYF. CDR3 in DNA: TGTGCCAGCAGCCCTGATCCGGCCTACGAGCAGTACTTC.

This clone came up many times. CDR3 sequence reads: CASSLGKWKLFF. CDR3 bases: TGTGCCAGCAGCTTGGGCAAATGGAAACTGTTTTTT. V gene TRBV7-8 combines with J gene TRBJ1-4; D ambiguous. V lost 3 bases and J 11 bases, leaving 10 bases between the germline ends. The CDR3 length is 12 residues. In germline, CDR1 is SGHVS, CDR2 FQNEAQ.

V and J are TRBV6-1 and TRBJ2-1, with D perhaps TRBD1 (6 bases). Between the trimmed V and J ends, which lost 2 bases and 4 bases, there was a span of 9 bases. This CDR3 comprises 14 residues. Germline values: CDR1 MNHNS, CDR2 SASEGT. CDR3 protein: CASSENTGYNEQFF. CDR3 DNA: TGTGCCAGCAGTGAAAACACAGGGTACAATGAGCAGTTCTTC.

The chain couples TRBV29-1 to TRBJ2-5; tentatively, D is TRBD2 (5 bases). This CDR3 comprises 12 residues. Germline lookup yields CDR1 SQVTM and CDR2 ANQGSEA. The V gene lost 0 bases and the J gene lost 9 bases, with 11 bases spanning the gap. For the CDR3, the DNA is TGCAGCGTTGAAGATCTGCCGGACTCCCAGTACTTC. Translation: CSVEDLPDSQYF.

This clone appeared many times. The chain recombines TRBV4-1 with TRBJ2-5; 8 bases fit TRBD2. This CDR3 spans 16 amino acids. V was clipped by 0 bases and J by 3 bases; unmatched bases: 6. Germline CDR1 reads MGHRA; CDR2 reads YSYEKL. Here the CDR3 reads CASSQDPGTSKETQYF. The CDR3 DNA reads TGCGCCAGCAGCCAAGATCCCGGGACTAGTAAAGAGACCCAGTACTTC.

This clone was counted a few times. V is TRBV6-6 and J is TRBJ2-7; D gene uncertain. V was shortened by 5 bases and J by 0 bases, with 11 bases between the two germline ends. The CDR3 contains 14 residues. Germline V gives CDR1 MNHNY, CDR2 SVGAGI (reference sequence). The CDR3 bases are TGTGCCAGCAGTCACGGATTAAGCTCCTACGAGCAGTACTTC. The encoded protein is CASSHGLSSYEQYF.

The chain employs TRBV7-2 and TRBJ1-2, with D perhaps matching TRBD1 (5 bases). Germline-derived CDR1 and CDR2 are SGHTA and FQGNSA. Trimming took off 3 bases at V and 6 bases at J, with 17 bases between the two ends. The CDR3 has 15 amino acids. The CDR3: CASSFQSGGEDGYTF. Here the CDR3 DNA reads TGTGCCAGCAGCTTTCAGTCTGGGGGAGAGGATGGCTACACCTTC.

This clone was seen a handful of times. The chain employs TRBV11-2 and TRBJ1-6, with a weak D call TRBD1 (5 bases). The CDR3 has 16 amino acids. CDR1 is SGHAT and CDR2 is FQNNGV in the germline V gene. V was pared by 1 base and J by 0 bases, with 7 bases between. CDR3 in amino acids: CASSLVGGSYNSPLHF. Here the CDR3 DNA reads TGTGCCAGCAGCTTAGTCGGGGGCTCCTATAATTCACCCCTCCACTTT.

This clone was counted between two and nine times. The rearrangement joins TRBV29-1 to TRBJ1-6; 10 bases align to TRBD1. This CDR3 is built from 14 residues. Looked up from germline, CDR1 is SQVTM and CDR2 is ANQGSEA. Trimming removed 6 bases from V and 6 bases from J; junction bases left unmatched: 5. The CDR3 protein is CSVRTGGTNSPLHF. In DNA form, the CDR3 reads TGCAGCGTCCGGACAGGGGGGACTAATTCACCCCTCCACTTT.